This TCR beta chain appears in the sequencing data of a study of blood T cell repertoires in COVID-19. Sequenced by immunoSEQ multiplex PCR; TCRdb stores in-frame clones only, minus some. Among approximately 56,000 clones listed, less than 90% were seen once. CDR1 is SGHRS and CDR2 is YFSETQ in the germline V gene. There are 14 residues in the CDR3. V dropped 1 base and J dropped 0 bases, with 5 bases sitting between them. Sequenced sample: peripheral blood. The source is a woman at least 80 years old with acute or convalescent COVID-19. The J gene is TRBJ1-3, the V gene TRBV5-1, with D unclear. CDR3 DNA sequence: TGCGCCAGCAGCTTGACATTCTCTGGAAACACCATATATTTT. This translates into CASSLTFSGNTIYF. The whole variable domain, filled in from reference TRBV5-1 and TRBJ1-3, reads KAGVTQTPRYLIKTRGQQVTLSCSPISGHRSVSWYQQTPGQGLQFLFEYFSETQRNKGNFPGRFSGRQFSNSRSEMNVSTLELGDSALYLCASSLTFSGNTIYFGEGSWLTVV.